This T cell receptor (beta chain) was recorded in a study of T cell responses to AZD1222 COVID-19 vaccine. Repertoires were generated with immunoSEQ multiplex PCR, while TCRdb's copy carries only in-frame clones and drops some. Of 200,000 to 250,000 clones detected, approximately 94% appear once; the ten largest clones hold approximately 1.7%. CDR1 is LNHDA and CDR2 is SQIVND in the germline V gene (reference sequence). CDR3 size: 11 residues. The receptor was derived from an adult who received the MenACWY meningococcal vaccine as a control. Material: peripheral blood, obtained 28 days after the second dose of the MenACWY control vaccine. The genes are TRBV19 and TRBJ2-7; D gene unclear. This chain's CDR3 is CNVDQKNEQYF. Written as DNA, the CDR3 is TGTAACGTCGACCAAAAAAACGAGCAGTACTTC.